The present TCR beta chain was sequenced within a study of cytomegalovirus exposure and HLA in healthy donors. Researchers ran the PCR with 60 Vbeta and 13 Jbeta primers. The assay was immunoSEQ multiplex PCR, and TCRdb's table has in-frame clones only and misses some. The data hold about 150,000 clones, with around 75% observed a single time. V dropped 5 bases and J dropped 6; count of bases not matched to a gene: 7. Germline loops: CDR1 GTSNPN, CDR2 SVGIG (reference sequence). This CDR3 spans 13 amino acids. The receptor comes from a man aged 25 to 40 in good health and CMV-seropositive. The V and J genes are TRBV30 and TRBJ1-5; TRBD1 aligns across 7 bases. The source material was PBMCs. CDR3 amino acids: CAWDRAQGQPQHF. In nucleotides, the CDR3 is TGTGCCTGGGACAGGGCTCAGGGTCAGCCCCAGCATTTT.